This TCR beta chain was profiled in a study of patients and donors after allogeneic stem cell transplantation. TCRdb fed the RT-PCR reads into MiXCR, producing one record per CDR3 protein. The sample has hundreds of thousands of distinct CDR3 sequences; about a sixth are singletons. V lost 5 bases to trimming and J lost 3 bases; unmatched junction nucleotides: 3. There are 13 residues in the CDR3. The TCR originated in a human donor who was either an allogeneic HSCT recipient or a stem cell or donor lymphocyte infusion donor (not recorded which). It is not recorded whose cells these are; they may come from a transplant donor. V usage is TRBV12-3 or TRBV12-4 and J usage is TRBJ1-2; 7 bases are a match to TRBD1. Sequencing was done on a sample of blood, either unsorted or a sorted T cell fraction (not recorded which). The CDR3 coding sequence is TGTGCCAGCAGTGTAGACAGGGACTATGGCTACACCTTC. It translates to CASSVDRDYGYTF.